This T cell receptor beta chain was documented in a study of blood T cells in healthy people across ages. Worth noting for this clonotype: Its antigen is still unknown.

Study conclusions and caveats: A greater number of naive CD4+ cells and higher diversity distinguished long-lived donors from aged donors. The fall in TCR beta diversity per million T cells was roughly linear with age. Underestimates were what the diversity estimates from one million T cells were considered to be.

Germline V gene data show CDR1 as MRHNA and CDR2 as SNTAGT. The CDR3 is 11 amino acids. Trimming left V 5 bases short and J 10 bases short, with 9 bases between. Next came a second PCR, run for about 6 to 11 cycles, which used a sample-barcoded 5' primer along with a J-beta primer mix. All samples yielded 3 million or more CDR3-containing paired-end reads. TCRdb re-called the 5' RACE reads with MiXCR, one entry per CDR3 protein. Of roughly 680,000 distinct CDR3 sequences listed, around 50% were seen once; the top ten hold about 13%. The chain recombines TRBV6-4 with TRBJ1-5, with D uncertain. The TCR originated in a woman over 75 in good health. Sequencing was performed on blood. This CDR3 is CASSLPPPQHF. The CDR3 DNA sequence: TGTGCCAGCAGTCTCCCGCCTCCCCAGCATTTT.